This TCR beta chain emerged from a study of blood T cell repertoires in COVID-19. Overall study: Specimens from acute and convalescent COVID-19 originated in the United States, Italy and Spain.

V gave up 6 bases and J gave up 0 bases, with 11 bases separating them. This CDR3 has 14 residues. Germline assignment: CDR1 MNHEY and CDR2 SVGAGI. In terms of age and location, participants ranged from roughly 18 to 95 years and lived in about 25 US areas. Researchers sorted participants into cohorts using their self-reported clinical history. Source study methods: It was from reference gene primer amplification that nucleated cell counts were estimated. Produced via immunoSEQ multiplex PCR; TCRdb's table is partial and in-frame only. Clone size and the V and J calls come from that table; the DNA yielded D and trimming. The sample has 200,000 to 300,000 clones, about 87% seen once. This clone came up a few times.

Sequencing was done on a sample of PBMCs or T cells enriched from blood (not recorded which). The origin of this receptor is a woman in her forties with acute COVID-19. The chain links TRBV6-5 to TRBJ1-1; D is unclear. The CDR3 coding sequence is TGTGCCAGCAGCCCCTATGGGCTGAACACTGAAGCTTTCTTT. Translation: CASSPYGLNTEAFF.